The 4 T cell receptor beta chains listed next were all sequenced from one sample in a study of cytomegalovirus exposure and HLA in healthy donors. The PCR made use of 60 Vbeta and 13 Jbeta primers. Sequencing was performed with immunoSEQ multiplex PCR; in TCRdb, only in-frame clones are kept and a portion is missing. The data hold 120,000 or so clones, with approximately 69% observed a single time. The specimen was PBMCs. Source of these receptors: a woman in her forties or fifties in good health and CMV-seropositive.

V usage is TRBV10-1 and J usage is TRBJ2-5; 7 bases match TRBD2. This CDR3 has 14 amino acids. Germline values: CDR1 WNHNN, CDR2 SYGVQD (reference sequence). V lost 3 bases, J lost 5 bases, and 6 bases stayed unmatched. CDR3 in DNA: TGCGCCAGCAGTGAAGCGGGGCCGAGGGAGACCCAGTACTTC. This gives the protein CASSEAGPRETQYF.

V and J are TRBV2 and TRBJ1-5; TRBD1 might be the D (6 bases). This CDR3 contains 14 residues. Germline loops: CDR1 SNHLY, CDR2 FYNNEI. Between the trimmed V and J ends, which lost 6 bases and 3 bases, there was a span of 12 bases. In DNA form, the CDR3 reads TGTGCCAGCAGGGTAACAGGGTTCAATCAGCCCCAGCATTTT. Its translation is CASRVTGFNQPQHF. Full variable domain (rest looked up from reference TRBV2 and TRBJ1-5): EPEVTQTPSHQVTQMGQEVILRCVPISNHLYFYWYRQILGQKVEFLVSFYNNEISEKSEIFDDQFSVERPDGSNFTLKIRSTKLEDSAMYFCASRVTGFNQPQHFGDGTRLSIL.

Only one count was recorded for this clone. The rearrangement links TRBV11-1 to TRBJ1-1; 9 nucleotides match TRBD1. The germline V gene has CDR1 SGHAT and CDR2 FQDESV (reference sequence). This CDR3 contains 15 residues. V was clipped by 2 bases and J by 4 bases; unmatched bases: 5. The chain's CDR3 is CASSLHGTGSTEAFF. The CDR3 DNA follows: TGTGCCAGCAGCTTACATGGGACAGGGAGCACTGAAGCTTTCTTT.

The chain recombines TRBV19 with TRBJ2-1; 10 bases are a match to TRBD1. The germline V gene has CDR1 LNHDA and CDR2 SQIVND (reference sequence). The V and J ends lost 4 bases and 6 bases, in that order; junction bases with no gene match: 12. The CDR3 length is 17 residues. CDR3 bases: TGTGCCAGTAGTACAGATAAGGGGACAGGGGTACTCAATGAGCAGTTCTTC. This codes for CASSTDKGTGVLNEQFF.